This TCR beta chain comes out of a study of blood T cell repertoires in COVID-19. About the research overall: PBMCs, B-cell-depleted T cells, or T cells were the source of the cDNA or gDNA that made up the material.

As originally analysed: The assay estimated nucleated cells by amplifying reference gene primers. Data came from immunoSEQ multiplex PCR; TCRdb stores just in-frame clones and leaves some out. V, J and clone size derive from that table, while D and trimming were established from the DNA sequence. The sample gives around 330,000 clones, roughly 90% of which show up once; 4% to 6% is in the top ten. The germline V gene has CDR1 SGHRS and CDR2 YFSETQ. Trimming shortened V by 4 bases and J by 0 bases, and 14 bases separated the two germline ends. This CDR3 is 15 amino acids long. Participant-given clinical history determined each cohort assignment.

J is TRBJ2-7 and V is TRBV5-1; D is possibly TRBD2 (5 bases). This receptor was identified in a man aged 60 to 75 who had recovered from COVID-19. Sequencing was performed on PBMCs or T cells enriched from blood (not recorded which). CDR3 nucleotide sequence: TGCGCCAGCAGCGAAAGGACTGGAAGCTCCTACGAGCAGTACTTC. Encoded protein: CASSERTGSSYEQYF.